This T cell receptor (beta chain) was identified during a study of cytomegalovirus exposure and HLA in healthy donors. CDR3 length: 12 residues. The V end was cut by 6 bases, the J end by 4 bases, with 7 bases between. The germline V gene has CDR1 PRHDT and CDR2 FYEKMQ (reference sequence). Overall study results and limits: Some TCR beta chains (over 150 of them) were listed as cytomegalovirus-associated.

Worth noting for this clone: What it binds is unknown.

Profiling relied on immunoSEQ multiplex PCR, and the TCRdb table lists in-frame clones only, not all of them. The table shows some 130,000 clones, with roughly 93% occurring only once. This clonotype was obtained from a man between 18 and 29 years old in good health and CMV-seropositive. The sequenced sample was PBMCs. This chain joins TRBV13 and TRBJ2-1; tentatively, D is TRBD1 (6 bases). CDR3 protein: CASRTGYNEQFF. DNA of the CDR3: TGTGCCAGCAGAACAGGGTACAATGAGCAGTTCTTC.